The 26 T cell receptor beta chains below all came from one sample that was sequenced in a study of cytomegalovirus exposure and HLA in healthy donors. The PCR ran on 60 Vbeta and 13 Jbeta primers. The protocol was immunoSEQ multiplex PCR, while the TCRdb copy is restricted to in-frame clones and leaves out a portion. This sample carries around 85,000 clones, about four fifths of them seen once, and the ten largest clones take 7.3%. The sequencing sample was made of PBMCs. The receptors here all came from a man aged 25-40 years in good health and CMV-seronegative.

The chain has TRBV5-1 and TRBJ2-7; 9 bases line up with TRBD1. The CDR3 extends over 15 amino acids. The J segment lost 4 bases and the V segment lost 4 bases, leaving 9 bases of the junction unmatched. The germline V gene encodes CDR1 SGHRS and CDR2 YFSETQ. The CDR3 sequence is CASSVWTGAGYEQYF. CDR3 nucleotides: TGCGCCAGCAGCGTCTGGACAGGGGCGGGGTACGAGCAGTACTTC.

The chain links TRBV7-9 to TRBJ2-2, with 10 nucleotides matching TRBD1. This CDR3 comprises 15 residues. Unmatched junction bases numbered 5, after V lost 5 bases and J lost 5 bases. Germline loops: CDR1 SEHNR, CDR2 FQNEAQ (reference sequence). The CDR3 here is CASSTGTGATGELFF. In DNA form, the CDR3 reads TGTGCCAGCAGCACGGGGACAGGGGCTACCGGGGAGCTGTTTTTT.

The chain couples TRBV27 to TRBJ2-1, with 12 bases matching TRBD2. J gave up 8 bases and V 7 bases, and 15 bases lay outside the gene matches. CDR3 size: 17 residues. Germline V gives CDR1 MNHEY, CDR2 SMNVEV (reference sequence). The CDR3 loop reads CASTIYGTSGSVHEQFF. The CDR3 DNA sequence: TGTGCCAGCACAATCTACGGGACTAGCGGGTCGGTGCATGAGCAGTTCTTC.

This CDR3 is CASSFGLSGTQYF. As DNA, the CDR3 is TGTGCCAGCAGTTTTGGGCTATCCGGGACACAATATTTT. The chain joins TRBV28 to TRBJ1-3, with D possibly TRBD1 on 6 matching bases. CDR1 and CDR2 (germline): MDHEN, SYDVKM. This CDR3 has 13 residues. Trimming stripped 3 bases from V and 15 bases from J, with 18 bases between.

This clone has more than one count but fewer than ten. The chain couples TRBV10-1 to TRBJ1-1; no reliable D call. The V end was cut by 6 bases, the J end by 7 bases, with 21 bases between. Germline CDR1 reads WNHNN; CDR2 reads SYGVQD (reference sequence). CDR3 length equals 15 residues. DNA of the CDR3: TGCGCCAGCAGACCACAGAGAGGGATTGGGCTTGAAGCTTTCTTT. It yields the protein CASRPQRGIGLEAFF.

This chain connects TRBV5-1 to TRBJ2-4, with D maybe TRBD1 (6 bases). The CDR3 sequence is 17 residues long. Trimming removed 3 bases at V and 0 bases at J, with 16 bases between. The germline gives CDR1 SGHRS, CDR2 YFSETQ. The CDR3 spells CASSSARDNRAKNIQYF. The CDR3 DNA sequence: TGCGCCAGCAGCTCAGCCCGGGACAACCGAGCCAAAAACATTCAGTACTTC.

This clone was recorded a few times. V usage is TRBV18 and J usage is TRBJ1-2, with 7 bases fitting TRBD1. This CDR3 spans 15 amino acids. With V trimmed by 3 bases and J by 2 bases, 6 bases remained unmatched. CDR1 and CDR2 (germline): KGHSH, LQKENI. The DNA for the CDR3 is TGTGCCAGCTCACCCATAAGCAGGGGGAACTATGGCTACACCTTC. This encodes CASSPISRGNYGYTF.

The rearrangement joins TRBV7-8 to TRBJ2-1; the D gene is possibly TRBD2 (6 bases). Trimming took off 5 bases at V and 5 bases at J, with 16 bases between the two ends. CDR3 length: 15 residues. The germline V gene has CDR1 SGHVS and CDR2 FQNEAQ. The CDR3 bases are TGTGCCAGCAGCCCCATGAGGGAGGACCACAATGAGCAGTTCTTC. It is translated as CASSPMREDHNEQFF.

This clone occurred once. The chain links TRBV29-1 to TRBJ2-6, with a tentative D call TRBD1 (5 bases). The V and J ends lost 5 bases and 4 bases respectively, with 9 bases between them. Germline V gene lookup returns CDR1 SQVTM and CDR2 ANQGSEA. The CDR3 spans 13 residues. CDR3 nucleotide sequence: TGCAGCGTTAGAAAGGGGGGGGCCAACGTCCTGACTTTC. The encoded protein is CSVRKGGANVLTF.

The chain links TRBV29-1 to TRBJ2-7; 7 bases match TRBD1. The CDR3 is made up of 15 amino acids. Per the germline V gene, CDR1 is SQVTM and CDR2 is ANQGSEA. The junction had 13 bases not matched to a gene; V was cut back by 5 bases and J by 3 bases. The CDR3 DNA reads TGCAGCGTTTCCCCCTTCTCCGGGACAGTCTACGAGCAGTACTTC. Translation gives CSVSPFSGTVYEQYF.

V is TRBV6-1 and J is TRBJ2-1, with 9 bases identical to TRBD1. Germline values: CDR1 MNHNS, CDR2 SASEGT. The CDR3 covers 17 residues. Germline trimming cut 2 bases from V and 8 bases from J; bases unmatched to any gene: 13. CDR3 sequence: CASSEQKSGQGGYEQFF. CDR3 DNA sequence: TGTGCCAGCAGTGAACAAAAATCGGGACAGGGTGGATATGAGCAGTTCTTC.

The J gene is TRBJ1-2, the V gene TRBV7-9; 7 positions match TRBD1. In germline, CDR1 is SEHNR, CDR2 FQNEAQ (reference sequence). Germline trimming cut 5 bases from V and 0 bases from J; bases unmatched to any gene: 18. CDR3 length: 19 residues. The CDR3 spells CASSVTPVQGRDPNYGYTF. Written as DNA, the CDR3 is TGTGCCAGCAGCGTCACACCAGTACAGGGGAGAGATCCTAACTATGGCTACACCTTC.

The chain couples TRBV15 to TRBJ2-6; maybe TRBD2 (6 bases). V gave up 0 bases and J gave up 1 base, with 7 bases separating them. The germline gives CDR1 LNHNV, CDR2 YYDKDF (reference sequence). The CDR3 spans 16 residues. CDR3 coding DNA: TGTGCCACCAGCAGAGAGGAGGGGTCTGGGGCCAACGTCCTGACTTTC. Amino acids: CATSREEGSGANVLTF.

This clone was seen only a few times. The chain links TRBV18 to TRBJ2-1, with D tentatively TRBD2 (7 bases). CDR3 length: 15 residues. Trimming removed 2 bases from V and 7 bases from J, with 15 bases in between. Per the germline V gene, CDR1 is KGHSH and CDR2 is LQKENI. The CDR3 DNA reads TGTGCCAGCTCACCATGGACAGCCGGGGGGAATGAGCAGTTCTTC. Translation: CASSPWTAGGNEQFF.

This rearrangement joins TRBV30 to TRBJ2-2; TRBD1 matches at 10 bases. This CDR3 region has 12 residues. Germline lookup yields CDR1 GTSNPN and CDR2 SVGIG (reference sequence). Germline trimming cut 5 bases from V and 13 bases from J; bases unmatched to any gene: 7. In DNA form, the CDR3 reads TGTGCCTGGTCACCGGGACAGGGGATGCTGTTTTTT. It yields the protein CAWSPGQGMLFF.

The V gene is TRBV5-5, the J gene TRBJ2-7, with 7 positions matching TRBD1. V was pared by 5 bases and J by 6 bases, with 11 bases of the junction left unmatched. The germline gives CDR1 SGHKS, CDR2 YYEKEE (reference sequence). This CDR3 has 14 residues. The CDR3 loop reads CASRSPTGFGEQYF. DNA for the CDR3: TGTGCCAGCAGGTCCCCGACAGGGTTCGGCGAGCAGTACTTC.

This clone has only a few counts. The chain employs TRBV6-6 and TRBJ2-7; 9 bases are shared with TRBD1. The V segment lost 8 bases and the J segment 5 bases; nucleotides outside the gene matches: 16. Germline V gene sequence: CDR1 MNHNY, CDR2 SVGAGI (reference sequence). This CDR3 has 16 amino acids. CDR3 amino acids: CASRRDREPPGDEQYF. In DNA, the CDR3 is TGTGCCAGCCGCCGGGACAGGGAGCCCCCGGGGGACGAGCAGTACTTC.

The chain uses TRBV7-9 and TRBJ2-1; 8 bases are shared with TRBD1. The J segment lost 4 bases and the V segment lost 4 bases, leaving 9 bases of the junction unmatched. This CDR3 region has 16 residues. Germline lookup yields CDR1 SEHNR and CDR2 FQNEAQ (reference sequence). CDR3 amino acids: CASSSLRQGWYNEQFF. The CDR3 DNA sequence: TGTGCCAGCAGCTCCTTAAGACAGGGGTGGTACAATGAGCAGTTCTTC. The variable domain in full, completed from reference TRBV7-9 and TRBJ2-1, reads DTGVSQNPRHKITKRGQNVTFRCDPISEHNRLYWYRQTLGQGPEFLTYFQNEAQLEKSRLLSDRFSAERPKGSFSTLEIQRTEQGDSAMYLCASSSLRQGWYNEQFFGPGTRLTVL.

The chain uses TRBV5-8 and TRBJ2-5, with 7 bases that match TRBD2. Trimming removed 8 bases from V and 1 base from J; junction bases left unmatched: 11. Germline CDR1 is SGHTS and CDR2 is YDEGEE. CDR3 length equals 15 residues. DNA for the CDR3: TGTGCCAGGAGCAGAGCGGGACGTCGCCAAGAGACCCAGTACTTC. Its translation is CARSRAGRRQETQYF.

The CDR3 is CASSPLAGDRNTQYF. CDR3 nucleotide sequence: TGTGCCAGCAGCCCACTAGCGGGAGACCGAAATACGCAGTATTTT. The chain is built from TRBV7-6 and TRBJ2-3, with 11 nucleotides matching TRBD2. The CDR3 has 15 residues. Germline assignment: CDR1 SGHVS and CDR2 FNYEAQ. With 5 bases clipped from V and 7 bases from J, the junction kept 8 bases outside the gene matches.

J is TRBJ2-7 and V is TRBV27, with D unclear. V was trimmed by 3 bases and J by 1 base, leaving 10 bases between them. Per germline, CDR1 MNHEY and CDR2 SMNVEV (reference sequence). CDR3 length equals 14 residues. CDR3 amino acids: CASSFMPGSYEQYF. The CDR3 region has the DNA TGTGCCAGCAGTTTTATGCCAGGTTCCTACGAGCAGTACTTC.

The gene calls are TRBV5-1 and TRBJ1-5; D gene ambiguous. Between the trimmed V and J ends, which lost 0 bases and 2 bases, there was a span of 6 bases. There are 14 residues in the CDR3. Germline V CDR1 and CDR2: SGHRS, YFSETQ. This CDR3 is CASSLGLGNQPQHF. Here the CDR3 DNA reads TGCGCCAGCAGCTTGGGGCTAGGCAATCAGCCCCAGCATTTT.

The J gene is TRBJ2-7, the V gene TRBV5-1; D perhaps matches TRBD1 (5 bases). Germline V gene lookup returns CDR1 SGHRS and CDR2 YFSETQ. This CDR3 spans 13 amino acids. V was shortened by 2 bases and J by 7 bases, with 13 bases between the two germline ends. DNA for the CDR3: TGCGCCAGCAGCTTAGCAGGGTGGTCGGAGCAGTACTTC. Translating it yields CASSLAGWSEQYF. Full variable domain (outside the CDR3, taken from reference TRBV5-1 and TRBJ2-7): KAGVTQTPRYLIKTRGQQVTLSCSPISGHRSVSWYQQTPGQGLQFLFEYFSETQRNKGNFPGRFSGRQFSNSRSEMNVSTLELGDSALYLCASSLAGWSEQYFGPGTRLTVT.

The chain links TRBV27 to TRBJ1-1; 7 bases line up with TRBD1. V gave up 0 bases and J gave up 3 bases; unmatched junction bases: 4. The CDR3 spans 15 residues. Per the germline V gene, CDR1 is MNHEY and CDR2 is SMNVEV (reference sequence). CDR3 bases: TGTGCCAGCAGTTTATCCGACAGGGCTGACACTGAAGCTTTCTTT. Translated: CASSLSDRADTEAFF.

This clone has ten or more counts. J is TRBJ1-1 and V is TRBV25-1, with D possibly being TRBD1 (6 bases). The V gene's germline CDR1 is MGHDK and CDR2 SYGVNS. Trimming removed 4 bases from V and 3 bases from J, with 9 bases in between. This CDR3 has 13 amino acids. The CDR3 DNA reads as TGTGCCAGCAGTGGGGGGCCCGACACTGAAGCTTTCTTT. Its protein is CASSGGPDTEAFF.

The chain couples TRBV5-1 to TRBJ2-7; D remains unclear. V lost 0 bases, J lost 3 bases, and 13 bases lay in between. The CDR3 has 15 residues. Looked up from germline, CDR1 is SGHRS and CDR2 is YFSETQ. The CDR3 protein is CASSLEYSQFYEQYF. The DNA for the CDR3 is TGCGCCAGCAGCTTGGAATACAGCCAGTTCTACGAGCAGTACTTC.